The subject of this entry is one T cell receptor beta chain. The antigen remains unidentified. The method was immunoSEQ multiplex PCR; TCRdb's version includes in-frame clones alone and lacks a portion of them. The sample lists over 150,000 clones; roughly nine tenths were seen once. The CDR3 is made up of 13 amino acids. The trim removed 1 base at V and 11 bases at J, leaving 7 bases unmatched. The V gene's germline CDR1 is SGHTA and CDR2 FQGNSA. The record originates from a study of cytomegalovirus exposure and HLA in healthy donors. Donors were drawn from the roughly 130-subject validation cohort, separate from the roughly 700-subject first cohort. Study conclusions and caveats: The study labeled approximately 150 TCR beta chains cytomegalovirus-associated. As was reported, the classifier diagnosed cytomegalovirus status with high specificity and sensitivity.

This clonotype originated in a woman between 18 and 29 years old in good health and CMV-seropositive. Material for sequencing was PBMCs. The chain joins TRBV7-2 to TRBJ2-7, with 8 bases matching TRBD1. CDR3 protein: CASSLERTGLEYF. DNA for the CDR3: TGTGCCAGCAGCTTAGAACGGACAGGGTTGGAGTACTTC. Full variable domain (missing parts from reference TRBV7-2 and TRBJ2-7): GAGVSQSPSNKVTEKGKDVELRCDPISGHTALYWYRQSLGQGLEFLIYFQGNSAPDKSGLPSDRFSAERTGGSVSTLTIQRTQQEDSAVYLCASSLERTGLEYFGPGTRLTVT.